This passage covers 19 T cell receptor beta chains from one sample sequenced in a study of CD8 T cells in Susac syndrome. RNA, at roughly 0.5 to 1 ug, was reverse transcribed with random hexamers. Each CDR3 protein gets one entry after TCRdb re-called the immunoSEQ multiplex PCR reads with MiXCR. Among roughly 190,000 distinct CDR3 sequences listed, more than 85% were seen once. Material for sequencing was CD4+ T cells from PBMCs. These receptors all stem from a human donor with Susac syndrome.

The chain combines TRBV6-6 with TRBJ2-3; TRBD1 agrees at 9 bases. Germline lookup yields CDR1 MNHNY and CDR2 SVGAGI (reference sequence). The CDR3 runs to 14 residues. V lost 6 bases, J lost 3 bases, and 4 bases stayed unmatched. This CDR3 is CASRQGARTDTQYF. DNA for the CDR3: TGTGCCAGCAGACAGGGGGCTCGGACAGATACGCAGTATTTT.

The chain couples TRBV28 to TRBJ2-7; 7 bases agree with TRBD2. CDR3 length: 13 amino acids. With V trimmed by 5 bases and J by 4 bases, 5 bases remained unmatched. CDR1 and CDR2 from the germline V gene are MDHEN and SYDVKM. CDR3 protein: CASSSGALYEQYF. CDR3 sequence (DNA): TGTGCCAGCAGTAGCGGGGCCTTGTACGAGCAGTACTTC.

This CDR3 is CASSYSRSSYEQYF. The CDR3 DNA reads as TGTGCCAGCAGTTACTCCCGTAGCTCCTACGAGCAGTACTTC. The chain has TRBV6-5 and TRBJ2-7, with no clear D. Germline lookup yields CDR1 MNHEY and CDR2 SVGAGI. The V and J ends lost 0 bases and 0 bases respectively, with 6 bases between them. This CDR3 has 14 amino acids.

V gene TRBV19 combines with J gene TRBJ1-2, with D unclear. V lost 7 bases, J lost 4 bases, and 16 bases lay in between. There are 14 residues in the CDR3. Germline CDR1 LNHDA, CDR2 SQIVND (reference sequence). CDR3 coding DNA: TGTGCCAGTAAGGAACTGAGGGCTCCCTATGGCTACACCTTC. Protein: CASKELRAPYGYTF.

This chain uses TRBV7-2 with TRBJ1-1; TRBD1 might be the D (6 bases). The CDR3 runs 13 residues. CDR1 SGHTA and CDR2 FQGNSA come from the germline V gene. Trimming shortened V by 3 bases and J by 9 bases, and 14 bases separated the two germline ends. The CDR3 spells CASSFYGTPKAFF. In nucleotides, the CDR3 is TGTGCCAGCAGCTTTTATGGGACACCCAAAGCTTTCTTT.

V and J are TRBV9 and TRBJ2-3; D gene unclear. Trimming took 0 bases from V and 6 from J, leaving 11 bases between them. Germline V gene lookup returns CDR1 SGDLS and CDR2 YYNGEE. The CDR3 totals 14 residues. CDR3 region: CASSVGVGSDTQYF. Written as DNA, the CDR3 is TGTGCCAGCAGCGTAGGTGTGGGGTCGGATACGCAGTATTTT.

J is TRBJ2-1 and V is TRBV20-1; 11 bases agree with TRBD2. Germline loops: CDR1 DFQATT, CDR2 SNEGSKA (reference sequence). The CDR3 consists of 15 residues. V lost 2 bases to trimming and J lost 9 bases; unmatched junction nucleotides: 9. CDR3 in DNA: TGCAGTGCTAGAATAGCGGGGGGGAGTCAGGGTGAGCAGTTCTTC. Its translation is CSARIAGGSQGEQFF.

The chain recombines TRBV20-1 with TRBJ2-7; 10 nucleotides line up with TRBD2. From germline, CDR1 is DFQATT and CDR2 SNEGSKA (reference sequence). CDR3 size: 15 residues. Germline trimming cut 3 bases from V and 4 bases from J; bases unmatched to any gene: 9. The CDR3 reads CSASASASGSYEQYF. The CDR3 nucleotides are TGCAGTGCTAGTGCCTCGGCTAGCGGGAGTTACGAGCAGTACTTC.

This clonotype was seen only once. The J gene is TRBJ2-2, the V gene TRBV10-3; D call uncertain. Trimming cost V 0 bases and J 2 bases, with 16 bases left between them. This CDR3 contains 18 residues. Germline CDR1 is ENHRY and CDR2 is SYGVKD. Here the CDR3 reads CAISESPEQGTNTGELFF. CDR3 DNA: TGTGCCATCAGTGAGTCCCCAGAACAAGGAACCAACACCGGGGAGCTGTTTTTT.

The CDR3, as DNA: TGTGCCAGCAGAGCCAGGGTGAGCGGCACAGATACGCAGTATTTT. Its protein is CASRARVSGTDTQYF. The chain employs TRBV12-3 or TRBV12-4 and TRBJ2-3, with D possibly being TRBD1 (5 bases). The CDR3 is 15 residues long. Trimming stripped 6 bases from V and 1 base from J, with 14 bases between.

This rearrangement joins TRBV13 to TRBJ2-7; a weak D match, TRBD2 (6 bases). The CDR3 runs 14 residues. Germline CDR1 and CDR2: PRHDT and FYEKMQ (reference sequence). Trimming took off 1 base at V and 3 bases at J, with 10 bases between the two ends. As DNA, the CDR3 is TGTGCCAGCAGCTTAGAACTAGCTCGCTACGAGCAGTACTTC. As protein: CASSLELARYEQYF.

CDR3 loop: CASSVGPGQWNTEAFF. The CDR3 region has the DNA TGTGCCAGCAGCGTCGGTCCGGGACAGTGGAACACTGAAGCTTTCTTT. The rearrangement links TRBV9 to TRBJ1-1; 7 bases fit TRBD1. The CDR3 spans 16 residues. Germline V gene lookup returns CDR1 SGDLS and CDR2 YYNGEE. J lost 1 base, V lost 2 bases, and 8 bases had no gene match.

The chain carries TRBV4-1 and TRBJ1-3; the match to TRBD1 covers 7 bases. The ends lost 4 bases at V and 4 bases at J; junction bases unmatched: 10. The germline V gene encodes CDR1 MGHRA and CDR2 YSYEKL. CDR3 length: 16 amino acids. The CDR3 nucleotides read TGCGCCAGCAGCCTCCCCGTTAAGGACAGGGGAAACACCATATATTTT. It is translated as CASSLPVKDRGNTIYF.

The genes are TRBV3-1 and TRBJ2-7, with 11 bases lining up with TRBD1. CDR3 length: 16 amino acids. CDR1 is LGHDT, CDR2 YNNKEL, per germline (reference sequence). Trimming took 1 base from V and 9 from J; bases not matched to a gene: 11. The CDR3: CASSQALGQGDTSQYF. DNA of the CDR3: TGTGCCAGCAGCCAAGCCCTGGGACAGGGGGATACCTCGCAGTACTTC.

The CDR3 DNA reads TGTGCCAGCAGAGTCGGGGTGAACACCGGGGAGCTGTTTTTT. Amino acids: CASRVGVNTGELFF. The J gene is TRBJ2-2, the V gene TRBV6-1; D may be TRBD2 (5 bases). Trimming pared 6 bases from V and 1 base from J, leaving 9 bases between. The CDR3 has 14 amino acids. CDR1 is MNHNS and CDR2 is SASEGT in the germline V gene.

The J gene is TRBJ2-2, the V gene TRBV3-1; D remains unclear. The CDR3 length is 12 residues. The ends were cut back, 3 bases at V and 7 bases at J, with 6 bases in the middle. CDR1 and CDR2 (germline): LGHDT, YNNKEL (reference sequence). The CDR3 DNA sequence: TGTGCCAGCAGCCAGGCAAACGGGGAGCTGTTTTTT. Translation: CASSQANGELFF.

This chain links TRBV20-1 with TRBJ1-3; unclear D gene. In germline, CDR1 is DFQATT, CDR2 SNEGSKA (reference sequence). The ends were cut back, 4 bases at V and 1 base at J, with 5 bases in the middle. The CDR3 extends over 12 amino acids. The CDR3 reads CSAKYSGNTIYF. The CDR3 region has the DNA TGCAGTGCTAAGTATTCTGGAAACACCATATATTTT.

This chain connects TRBV5-1 to TRBJ1-3; TRBD1 matches at 7 bases. This CDR3 is 14 amino acids long. V lost 3 bases, J lost 7 bases, and 7 bases stayed unmatched. Germline CDR1 SGHRS, CDR2 YFSETQ. DNA of the CDR3: TGCGCCAGCAGCTCCGACAGGGAATTCAACACCATATATTTT. It specifies CASSSDREFNTIYF. The whole variable domain, remainder taken from reference TRBV5-1 and TRBJ1-3, is KAGVTQTPRYLIKTRGQQVTLSCSPISGHRSVSWYQQTPGQGLQFLFEYFSETQRNKGNFPGRFSGRQFSNSRSEMNVSTLELGDSALYLCASSSDREFNTIYFGEGSWLTVV.

The J gene is TRBJ2-2, the V gene TRBV3-1, with D perhaps matching TRBD2 (6 bases). Trimming left V 3 bases short and J 9 bases short, with 17 bases between. This CDR3 comprises 15 residues. Germline assignment: CDR1 LGHDT and CDR2 YNNKEL (reference sequence). In DNA, the CDR3 is TGTGCCAGCAGCCAGAACGTGGCGGGAACCAGGGAGCTGTTTTTT. This sequence encodes CASSQNVAGTRELFF.